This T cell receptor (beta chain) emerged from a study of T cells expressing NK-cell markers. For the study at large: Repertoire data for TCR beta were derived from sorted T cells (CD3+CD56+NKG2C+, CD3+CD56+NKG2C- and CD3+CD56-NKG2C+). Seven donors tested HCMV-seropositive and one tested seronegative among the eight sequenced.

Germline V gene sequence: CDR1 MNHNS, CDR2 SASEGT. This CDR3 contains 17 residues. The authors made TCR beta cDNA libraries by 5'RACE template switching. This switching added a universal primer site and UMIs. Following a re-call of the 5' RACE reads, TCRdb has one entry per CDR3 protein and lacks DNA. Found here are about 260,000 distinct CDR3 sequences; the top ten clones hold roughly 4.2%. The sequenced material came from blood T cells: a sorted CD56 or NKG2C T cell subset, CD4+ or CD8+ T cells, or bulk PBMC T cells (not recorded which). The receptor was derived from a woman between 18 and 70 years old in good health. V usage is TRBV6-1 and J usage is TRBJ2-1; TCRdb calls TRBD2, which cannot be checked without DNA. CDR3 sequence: CASSPKLAGVFYNEQFF.